This T cell receptor (beta chain) comes out of a study of shared clonotypes between healthy human individuals. A remark on this clone: Antigen unknown.

Germline CDR1 reads KGHSH; CDR2 reads LQKENI. This CDR3 region has 15 residues. Trimming pared 3 bases from V and 6 bases from J, leaving 18 bases between. Naive CD8 populations comprised CD45RO-negative cells positively selected for CCR7, excluding terminally differentiated effector memory CD45RA+ cells. Authors' analysis steps: Owing to the provision of junction-only sequences devoid of quality scores by immunoSEQ, filtering differed. Assay: immunoSEQ multiplex PCR; the TCRdb copy retains only in-frame clones and omits some. That table gives V, J and clone size, and the DNA gave D and trimming. The sample carries roughly 2,000,000 clones, 90% to 95% recorded once. Study-wide findings and caveats: Investigators collected only blood, and repertoires in tissues likely differ. The diversity represented, both genetic and in exposure history, was limited by few donors.

The specimen was naive CD8+ T cells from PBMCs. This receptor was identified in a young man in good health. Some clones in this sample may be carry-over from other donors' samples. The chain joins TRBV18 to TRBJ2-7; D might be TRBD2 (5 bases). CDR3 region: CASSPGERILREQYF. CDR3 coding DNA: TGTGCCAGCTCACCCGGGGAGAGGATCCTCCGCGAGCAGTACTTC.